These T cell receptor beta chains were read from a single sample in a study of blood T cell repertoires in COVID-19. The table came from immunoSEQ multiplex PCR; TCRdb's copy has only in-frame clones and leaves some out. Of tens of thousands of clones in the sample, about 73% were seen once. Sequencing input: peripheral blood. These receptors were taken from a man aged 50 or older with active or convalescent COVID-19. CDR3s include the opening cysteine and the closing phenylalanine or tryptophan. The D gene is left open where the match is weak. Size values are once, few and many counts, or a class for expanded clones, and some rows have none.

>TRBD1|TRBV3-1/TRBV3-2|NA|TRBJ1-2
TGTGCCAGCAGCCAAGGTACAGGGGTAAGCGGCTACACCTTC
CASSQGTGVSGYTF
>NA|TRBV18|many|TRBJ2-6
TGTGCCAGCTCAGCAATCCCCCCACAGGGCTCCGGGGCCAACGTCCTGACTTTC
CASSAIPPQGSGANVLTF
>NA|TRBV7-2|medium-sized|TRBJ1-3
TGTGCCACCGAGGGGGTTTCCCCCCCGCCATATTTT
CATEGVSPPPYF
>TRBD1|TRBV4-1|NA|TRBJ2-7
TGCGCCAGCAGCCAAGTTCGGGACAGTGCCTACGAGCAGTACTTC
CASSQVRDSAYEQYF
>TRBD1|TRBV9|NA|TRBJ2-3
TGTGCCAGCAGCCCACGGATCCCGGGACAGGGGCTAGTAAATCGCGATGCGCAGTATTTT
CASSPRIPGQGLVNRDAQYF
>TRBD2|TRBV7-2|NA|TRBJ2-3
TGTGCCAGCAGCTACCTAGCGGGGGGGTCCCCAGATACGCAGTATTTT
CASSYLAGGSPDTQYF
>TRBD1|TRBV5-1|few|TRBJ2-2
TGCGCCAGCAGCACAACAGGGGCGGGCGGGGAGCTGTTTTTT
CASSTTGAGGELFF
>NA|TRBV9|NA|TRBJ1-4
TGTGCCAGCAGCGTAGGCTGGACAAGCAATGAAAAACTGTTTTTT
CASSVGWTSNEKLFF
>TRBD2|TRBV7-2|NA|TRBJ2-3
TGTGCCAGCAGCCAACTAGCGGGGGGCCCGGGGGATACGCAGTATTTT
CASSQLAGGPGDTQYF
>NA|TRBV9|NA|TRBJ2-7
TGTGCCAGCAGCCTCATGGGGCTGGACGTCGACGAGCAGTACTTC
CASSLMGLDVDEQYF
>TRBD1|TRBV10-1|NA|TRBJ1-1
TGCGCCAGCAGTGAGTCCTTCGGGACAGGGGGCCATGTGAAGTTT
CASSESFGTGGHVKF
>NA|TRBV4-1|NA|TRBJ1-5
TGCGCCAGCAGCCAAGATATCTCCAGCAATCAGCCCCAGCATTTT
CASSQDISSNQPQHF
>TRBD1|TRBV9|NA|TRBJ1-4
TGTGCCAGAGGGACAGGGGTCCTTAAAGAAAAACTGTTTTTT
CARGTGVLKEKLFF
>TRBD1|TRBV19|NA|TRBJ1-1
TGTGCCAGTAGTATAGTGACAGGGGAAGCTTTCTTT
CASSIVTGEAFF
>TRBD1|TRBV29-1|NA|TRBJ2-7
TGCAGCGGGACCCAGGGGGCCCACGAGCAGTACTTC
CSGTQGAHEQYF
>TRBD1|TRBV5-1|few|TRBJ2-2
TGCGCCAGCAGCGCGCGACAGGGGGCCGGGGAGCTGTTTTTT
CASSARQGAGELFF
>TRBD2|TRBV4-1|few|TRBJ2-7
TGCGCCAGCAGCCATACTAGCGGGGGCAACTACGAGCAGTACTTC
CASSHTSGGNYEQYF
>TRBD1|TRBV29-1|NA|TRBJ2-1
TGCAGCGTAACCGGGACAGGGAGGAATGAGCAGTTCTTC
CSVTGTGRNEQFF
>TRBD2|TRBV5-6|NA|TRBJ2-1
TGTGCCAGCAGCACCTTAGCGGGGGGCTATTACAATGAGCAGTTCTTC
CASSTLAGGYYNEQFF
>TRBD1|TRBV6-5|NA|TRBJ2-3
TGTGCCAGCAGTTACGAGGGGGCTGGCACAGATACGCAGTATTTT
CASSYEGAGTDTQYF
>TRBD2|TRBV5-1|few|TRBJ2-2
TGCGCCAGCACTAAAGGTTCCAGCGGGGGGCCGAACACCGGGGAGCTGTTTTTT
CASTKGSSGGPNTGELFF
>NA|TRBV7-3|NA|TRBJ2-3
TGTGCCAGCAGCCCCCTGGGGCGAAGCACAGATACGCAGTATTTT
CASSPLGRSTDTQYF
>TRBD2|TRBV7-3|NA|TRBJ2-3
TGTGCCAGCAGCCCTAGCGGGGGGCGGCTAGATACGCAGTATTTT
CASSPSGGRLDTQYF
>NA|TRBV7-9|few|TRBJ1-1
TGTGCCAGCAGCTTCCGTTTCGGAGGAGACACTGAAGCTTTCTTT
CASSFRFGGDTEAFF
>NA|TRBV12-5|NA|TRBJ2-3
TGTGCTAGTGGTTTGACAGGAGGCACAGATACGCAGTATTTT
CASGLTGGTDTQYF
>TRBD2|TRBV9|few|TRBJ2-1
TGTGCCAGCAGCGTTACCGGGACTAGCGGGGCTGGTTCCAATGAGCAGTTCTTC
CASSVTGTSGAGSNEQFF
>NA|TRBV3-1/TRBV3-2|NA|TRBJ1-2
TGTGCCAGCAGCTCACGGACAGCCTACTATGGCTACACCTTC
CASSSRTAYYGYTF
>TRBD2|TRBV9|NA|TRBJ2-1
TGTGCCAGCAGCGTAGCGGGGGGGCGGGATGAGCAGTTCTTC
CASSVAGGRDEQFF
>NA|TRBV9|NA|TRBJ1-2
TGTGCCAGCAGCGTAGCCAGTAACTATGGCTACACCTTC
CASSVASNYGYTF
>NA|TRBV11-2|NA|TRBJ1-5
TGTGCCAGCAGCTTATACCAGAATCAGCCCCAGCATTTT
CASSLYQNQPQHF
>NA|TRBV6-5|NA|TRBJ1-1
TGTGCCAGCAGTCTACAGGGAAACACTGAAGCTTTCTTT
CASSLQGNTEAFF
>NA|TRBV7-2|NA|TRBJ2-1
TGTGCCAGCAGCTTAGCAGGCCAGGGGTGGTACAATGAGCAGTTCTTC
CASSLAGQGWYNEQFF
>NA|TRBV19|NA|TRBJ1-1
TGTGCCAGTTGCTCTCAGGGGAGCACTGAAGCTTTCTTT
CASCSQGSTEAFF
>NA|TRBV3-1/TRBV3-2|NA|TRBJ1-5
TGTGCCAGCAGCAATGACAGAGATCAGCCCCAGCATTTT
CASSNDRDQPQHF
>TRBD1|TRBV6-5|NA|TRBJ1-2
TGTGCCAGCAGTTCTCCCGGGACAGGCTATGGCTACACCTTC
CASSSPGTGYGYTF
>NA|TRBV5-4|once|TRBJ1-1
TGTGCCAGCAGCTTGCGGCAGGGAAAGGCTGAAGCTTTCTTT
CASSLRQGKAEAFF
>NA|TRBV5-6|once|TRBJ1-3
TGTGCCAGCAGCTTGCCAGGGGTTGGTAACACCATATATTTT
CASSLPGVGNTIYF
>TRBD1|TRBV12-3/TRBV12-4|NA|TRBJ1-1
TGTGCCAGCAGTCTAACCGACAGGGTCGAAGCTTTCTTT
CASSLTDRVEAFF
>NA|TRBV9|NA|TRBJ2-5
TGTGCCAGCAGCCCCCGGGGGTCCGGCCAAGAGACCCAGTACTTC
CASSPRGSGQETQYF
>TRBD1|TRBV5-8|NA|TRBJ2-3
TGTGCCAGCGGGACAGGGGGCTTTACAGATACGCAGTATTTT
CASGTGGFTDTQYF
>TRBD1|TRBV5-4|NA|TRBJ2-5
TGTGCCAGCAGCTTTCGAGGGGGCGCGGAGACCCAGTACTTC
CASSFRGGAETQYF
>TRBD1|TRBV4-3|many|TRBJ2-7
TGCGCCAGCAGCCAACAGACGTTAGGAGGGACAGGGGTCTACGAGCAGTACTTC
CASSQQTLGGTGVYEQYF
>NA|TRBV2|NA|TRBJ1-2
TGTGCCAGCACACCAGGACCCCCCGCGGGCTATGGCTACACCTTC
CASTPGPPAGYGYTF
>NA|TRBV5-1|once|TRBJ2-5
TGCGCCAGCAGCTCTAGGCCCGGGCAAGAGACCCAGTACTTC
CASSSRPGQETQYF
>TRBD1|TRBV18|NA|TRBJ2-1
TGTGCCAGCCTGGGACAGGGGGCTTATGGTGAGCAGTTCTTC
CASLGQGAYGEQFF
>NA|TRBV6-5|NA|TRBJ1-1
TGTGCCAGCAGTTACCAGGGGACTATGAACACTGAAGCTTTCTTT
CASSYQGTMNTEAFF
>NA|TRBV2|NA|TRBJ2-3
TGTGCCAGCAGTGTGGGCAGGTGGAGCACAGATACGCAGTATTTT
CASSVGRWSTDTQYF
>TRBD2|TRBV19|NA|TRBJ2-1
TGTGCCAGTAGCCTATCAAGCGGGGGGGCCCCTAGCTCCTACAATGAGCAGTTCTTC
CASSLSSGGAPSSYNEQFF
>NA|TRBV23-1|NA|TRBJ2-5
TGCGCCAGCAGTCAAGTGTCTACAGTGCAGGAGACCCAGTACTTC
CASSQVSTVQETQYF
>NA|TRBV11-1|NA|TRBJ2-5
TGTGCCAGCAGCCCCGGGGTTATGGGTGAGACCCAGTACTTC
CASSPGVMGETQYF
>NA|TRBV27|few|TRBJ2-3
TGTGCCAGCAGTTTATATGGCTTTGGTAGCACAGATACGCAGTATTTT
CASSLYGFGSTDTQYF
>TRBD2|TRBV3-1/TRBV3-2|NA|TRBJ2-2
TGTGCCAGCAGCTATAGCGGGGGGGCCCGGACCGGGGAGCTGTTTTTT
CASSYSGGARTGELFF
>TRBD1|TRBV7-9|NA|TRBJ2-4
TGTGCCAGCAGCTTCCCGGGACAGGGGGCCGGGGCCAAAAACATTCAGTACTTC
CASSFPGQGAGAKNIQYF
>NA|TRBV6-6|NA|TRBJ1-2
TGTGCCAGCAGGAAGGACACCATCTACTATGGCTACACCTTC
CASRKDTIYYGYTF
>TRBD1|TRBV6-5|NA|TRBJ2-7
TGTGCCAGCATTCCGGACAGGGGAGGCTACGAGCAGTACTTC
CASIPDRGGYEQYF